Each of the 27 T cell receptor beta chains below was sequenced from the same sample in a study of blood T cells in healthy people across ages. Through a sample-barcoded 5' primer and a J-beta primer mix, a second PCR was run for roughly 7 to 11 cycles. TCRdb independently ran MiXCR on the 5' RACE reads; one entry per CDR3 protein. This table has around 820,000 distinct CDR3 sequences, 25% appearing once. This sample also appeared in a second study, on T cells of mothers and their children.

Sequenced sample: blood. These receptors originate from a boy between 5 and 17 years old in good health.

This clonotype was recorded a few times. The gene calls are TRBV7-2 and TRBJ2-1; D uncertain. The length of the CDR3 is 15 residues. Germline V gene data show CDR1 as SGHTA and CDR2 as FQGNSA. Trimming pared 7 bases from V and 4 bases from J, leaving 17 bases between. CDR3 sequence reads: CASTPLVQTYNEQFF. The CDR3 DNA reads as TGTGCCAGCACTCCCCTCGTACAGACGTACAATGAGCAGTTCTTC.

This clonotype occurred a few times. V is TRBV28 and J is TRBJ2-7; no clear D. The CDR3 has 12 residues. Germline CDR1 reads MDHEN; CDR2 reads SYDVKM. The V end was cut by 2 bases, the J end by 7 bases, with 9 bases between. This CDR3 is CASSLTRLEQYF. The CDR3 region has the DNA TGTGCCAGCAGTTTAACCCGCCTTGAGCAGTACTTC.

This clonotype was recorded at least ten times. The chain uses TRBV6-5 and TRBJ1-4; TRBD1 aligns across 10 bases. Germline V lookup: CDR1 MNHEY, CDR2 SVGAGI. V lost 6 bases, J lost 6 bases, and 4 bases stayed unmatched. The CDR3 totals 14 residues. As DNA, the CDR3 is TGTGCCAGCAGCGCCGGGACAGGGGATGAAAAACTGTTTTTT. Protein product: CASSAGTGDEKLFF.

The table lists this clonotype with a few counts. The genes are TRBV12-3 or TRBV12-4 and TRBJ1-2, with D possibly matching TRBD1 (5 bases). V was trimmed by 7 bases and J by 4 bases, leaving 13 bases between them. This CDR3 is 13 amino acids long. For the CDR3, the DNA is TGTGCCAGCACCGGGACTTACGGCTATGGCTACACCTTC. This translates into CASTGTYGYGYTF.

This clonotype showed up just a few times. The CDR3 region is CASSLGTGIGEQYF. The CDR3 nucleotides read TGTGCCAGCAGTCTCGGGACAGGTATTGGCGAGCAGTACTTC. V is TRBV6-2 or TRBV6-3 and J is TRBJ2-7; 8 bases are shared with TRBD1. Germline loops: CDR1 MNHEY, CDR2 SVGEGT. V lost 5 bases and J lost 6; bases outside the gene matches: 9. The CDR3 contains 14 residues.

The rearrangement joins TRBV19 to TRBJ1-2; possible D gene TRBD1, 5 bases. The germline CDR1 and CDR2 sequences are LNHDA and SQIVND (reference sequence). The CDR3 loop spans 13 amino acids. V shed 3 bases and J shed 6 bases, with 11 bases lying between them. CDR3 sequence: CASSIGDLNGYTF. The CDR3 nucleotides are TGTGCCAGTAGTATCGGGGACTTAAATGGCTACACCTTC.

This clonotype was detected only a few times. V gene TRBV4-3 combines with J gene TRBJ2-3; D possibly corresponds to TRBD2 (5 bases). The ends were cut back, 0 bases at V and 2 bases at J, with 15 bases in the middle. This CDR3 contains 17 residues. Germline CDR1 is LGHNA and CDR2 is YSLEER. Here the CDR3 reads CASSQDNGGAVTDTQYF. The CDR3 DNA reads TGCGCCAGCAGCCAAGATAACGGAGGAGCAGTCACAGATACGCAGTATTTT.

The CDR3 loop reads CASSRTSGTTYEQYF. DNA of the CDR3: TGTGCCAGCAGCCGTACTAGCGGCACAACCTACGAGCAGTACTTC. The chain is built from TRBV3-1 and TRBJ2-7, with 8 positions matching TRBD2. This CDR3 spans 15 amino acids. Germline lookup yields CDR1 LGHDT and CDR2 YNNKEL (reference sequence). The J segment lost 2 bases and the V segment lost 4 bases, leaving 7 bases of the junction unmatched.

The chain carries TRBV5-1 and TRBJ2-3; the D is unclear. With the DNA end fitting TRBJ1-5 better, the J assignment may be wrong. This CDR3 is built from 18 residues. Germline CDR1 SGHRS, CDR2 YFSETQ. The CDR3 DNA reads as TGCGCCAGCAGCTCGTCCCTATTAACTAGCGGGAGCACAGATACGCAGCATTTT. Protein sequence: CASSSSLLTSGSTDTQHF.

The rearrangement joins TRBV10-3 to TRBJ2-3, with TRBD1 matching 8 bases. V dropped 6 bases and J dropped 2; count of bases not matched to a gene: 7. This CDR3 contains 15 residues. CDR1 ENHRY and CDR2 SYGVKD come from the germline V gene. CDR3 coding DNA: TGTGCCATCAGAACCCCGGGACAGGTCACAGATACGCAGTATTTT. This gives the protein CAIRTPGQVTDTQYF.

This chain connects TRBV27 to TRBJ2-5; TRBD2 is a possible D gene (6 bases). The closer fit of TRBJ2-7 to the DNA end suggests the J call may be wrong. CDR1 is MNHEY, CDR2 SMNVEV, per germline (reference sequence). The CDR3 length is 14 residues. CDR3 bases: TGTGCCAGCAGTTTTCAGGGAGGATTCTACGAGCAGTACTTC. It specifies CASSFQGGFYEQYF.

The rearrangement links TRBV21-1 to TRBJ1-3; the table assigns TRBD1, which was not confirmed against the DNA. TRBV21-1 is annotated as a pseudogene. The CDR3 contains 17 residues. In DNA, the CDR3 is TGTGCCAGCACTCCTCCGGACAGGGGGGAATTTGGAAACACCATATATTTT. Protein product: CASTPPDRGEFGNTIYF.

Points on this clonotype: An end of the junction differs from the germline gene, which may be a read error. The chain links TRBV6-5 to TRBJ1-4; D gene ambiguous. This CDR3 has 14 amino acids. CDR1 is MNHEY, CDR2 SVGAGI, per germline. As DNA, the CDR3 is TGTACCAGCAGCCAGGTCAACTCTAATGAAAAACCGTTTTTT. It is translated as CTSSQVNSNEKPFF.

Only one count was recorded for this clonotype. The J gene is TRBJ2-5, the V gene TRBV7-9; the D gene is possibly TRBD1 (5 bases). Matching the DNA end better, TRBJ2-1 makes the J call doubtful. The CDR3 is 15 residues long. Germline CDR1 is SEHNR and CDR2 is FQNEAQ (reference sequence). CDR3 sequence reads: CASREGVVGNNEQFF. The CDR3 region has the DNA TGTGCCAGCAGGGAAGGGGTCGTGGGTAACAATGAGCAGTTCTTC.

The chain couples TRBV7-2 to TRBJ2-1; 7 bases are a match to TRBD2. CDR3 length: 17 residues. Per germline, CDR1 SGHTA and CDR2 FQGNSA. Unmatched junction bases numbered 7, after V lost 2 bases and J lost 0 bases. CDR3 nucleotides: TGTGCCAGCAGCTTACGGCGGCGGGGGAGCTCCTACAATGAGCAGTTCTTC. This gives the protein CASSLRRRGSSYNEQFF. Looking up the rest from reference TRBV7-2 and TRBJ2-1 gives the full variable domain: GAGVSQSPSNKVTEKGKDVELRCDPISGHTALYWYRQSLGQGLEFLIYFQGNSAPDKSGLPSDRFSAERTGGSVSTLTIQRTQQEDSAVYLCASSLRRRGSSYNEQFFGPGTRLTVL.

This clonotype was detected only a few times. This chain links TRBV7-2 with TRBJ2-5, with 9 bases matching TRBD1. V dropped 6 bases and J dropped 2; count of bases not matched to a gene: 10. Germline V gives CDR1 SGHTA, CDR2 FQGNSA. This CDR3 is built from 16 residues. The CDR3 region has the DNA TGTGCCAGCAGGTTACCGGGACAGGGTCAGCAAGAGACCCAGTACTTC. This translates into CASRLPGQGQQETQYF.

This chain connects TRBV20-1 to TRBJ1-5; tentative D call: TRBD1 (6 bases). Trimming removed 6 bases at V and 6 bases at J, with 21 bases between. This CDR3 is 15 amino acids long. Germline CDR1 and CDR2: DFQATT and SNEGSKA (reference sequence). CDR3 in amino acids: CSARNPAGEGQPQHF. The CDR3 nucleotides are TGCAGTGCCAGAAACCCCGCAGGGGAGGGTCAGCCCCAGCATTTT.

The gene calls are TRBV5-1 and TRBJ2-1; 7 nucleotides align to TRBD1. V was pared by 5 bases and J by 5 bases, with 10 bases of the junction left unmatched. CDR3 length: 15 residues. Germline CDR1 SGHRS, CDR2 YFSETQ. The CDR3: CASSHEGAFDNEQFF. Written as DNA, the CDR3 is TGCGCCAGCAGTCATGAGGGGGCTTTCGACAATGAGCAGTTCTTC.

The V call is TRBV9, the J call TRBJ1-1; 7 bases match TRBD1. The CDR3 totals 15 residues. Per germline, CDR1 SGDLS and CDR2 YYNGEE. The trim removed 4 bases at V and 0 bases at J, leaving 6 bases unmatched. The CDR3 nucleotides read TGTGCCAGCAGCCCTAGGGACAGAATGAACACTGAAGCTTTCTTT. This gives the protein CASSPRDRMNTEAFF.

This clonotype was detected a few times. The J gene is TRBJ2-7, the V gene TRBV27; maybe TRBD1 (5 bases). Trimming pared 3 bases from V and 3 bases from J, leaving 9 bases between. The CDR3 covers 13 residues. Germline V lookup: CDR1 MNHEY, CDR2 SMNVEV (reference sequence). The CDR3 reads CASSLGHHYEQYF. The DNA of the CDR3 is TGTGCCAGCAGTTTGGGGCACCACTACGAGCAGTACTTC.

The chain recombines TRBV28 with TRBJ1-1; 9 nucleotides line up with TRBD1. Germline V gives CDR1 MDHEN, CDR2 SYDVKM. The CDR3 is 13 amino acids. Unmatched junction bases numbered 8, after V lost 5 bases and J lost 10 bases. The CDR3 region has the DNA TGTGCCAGCAGTAACCTACCGGGACAGGGAGCTTTCTTT. It codes for CASSNLPGQGAFF.

The CDR3 nucleotides read TGTGCCAGCAGCGACAGGGGGAACCAAGAGACCCAGTACTTC. Translating it yields CASSDRGNQETQYF. J is TRBJ2-5 and V is TRBV27; TRBD1 agrees at 9 bases. The J segment lost 0 bases and the V segment lost 6 bases, leaving 2 bases of the junction unmatched. This CDR3 spans 14 amino acids. CDR1 MNHEY and CDR2 SMNVEV come from the germline V gene (reference sequence).

The chain uses TRBV4-3 and TRBJ1-4; the D gene is possibly TRBD1 (5 bases). Per germline, CDR1 LGHNA and CDR2 YSLEER. The V gene lost 0 bases and the J gene lost 6 bases, with 11 bases spanning the gap. This CDR3 is built from 15 residues. In nucleotides, the CDR3 is TGCGCCAGCAGCCAAGAACAGGCCGCCGATGAAAAACTGTTTTTT. It translates to CASSQEQAADEKLFF.

This clonotype has more than one count but fewer than ten. This chain links TRBV4-1 with TRBJ2-7; TRBD1 aligns across 9 bases. Germline lookup yields CDR1 MGHRA and CDR2 YSYEKL. The CDR3 contains 15 residues. With 4 bases clipped from V and 2 bases from J, the junction kept 6 bases outside the gene matches. CDR3 in amino acids: CASSPRDRDPYEQYF. The CDR3 nucleotides are TGCGCCAGCAGCCCCCGGGACAGGGACCCCTACGAGCAGTACTTC.

The chain recombines TRBV7-9 with TRBJ2-5; TRBD1 is a possible D gene (5 bases). The closer fit of TRBJ2-7 to the DNA end suggests the J call may be wrong. The CDR3 is 14 amino acids. Germline CDR1 is SEHNR and CDR2 is FQNEAQ (reference sequence). Here the CDR3 DNA reads TGTGCCAGCAGCTTAGCCATGACAGTCTCCGAGCAGTACTTC. Its protein product is CASSLAMTVSEQYF.

This clonotype has only a few counts. The V gene is TRBV3-1, the J gene TRBJ2-5; 9 bases fit TRBD2. Germline V gives CDR1 LGHDT, CDR2 YNNKEL (reference sequence). V shed 2 bases, J shed 0 bases, and the junction held 7 bases outside the gene matches. This CDR3 comprises 17 residues. The CDR3 reads CASSQRWREGHQETQYF. The CDR3 DNA follows: TGTGCCAGCAGCCAACGTTGGCGGGAGGGCCACCAAGAGACCCAGTACTTC.

The J gene is TRBJ1-2, the V gene TRBV29-1; the D gene is possibly TRBD1 (5 bases). The CDR3 contains 14 residues. V was clipped by 0 bases and J by 2 bases, with 10 bases between them. Germline V gene sequence: CDR1 SQVTM, CDR2 ANQGSEA. CDR3 coding DNA: TGCAGCGTTGAAGATCAGGGATCCAACTATGGCTACACCTTC. Protein product: CSVEDQGSNYGYTF.